Given below is one T cell receptor beta chain in context. The CDR3 is 16 amino acids. With 4 bases clipped from V and 0 bases from J, the junction kept 5 bases outside the gene matches. The germline V gene encodes CDR1 LGHNA and CDR2 YNFKEQ. Libraries were prepared by immunoSEQ multiplex PCR; TCRdb keeps only in-frame clonotypes and omits some of them. The sample contains some 86,000 clones, around 94% of which appear only once. The data were taken from a study of OX40 agonist ivuxolimab in advanced cancers. The V call is TRBV4-2, the J call TRBJ2-1; 8 nucleotides align to TRBD2. The TCR was taken from an adult with an advanced solid tumor such as melanoma, head and neck, liver or kidney cancer. The sequencing used CD4+ or CD8+ T cells sorted from blood, collected in a trial of the OX40 agonist ivuxolimab. This CDR3 is CASSLIAGNSYNEQFF. CDR3 sequence (DNA): TGTGCCAGCAGCCTTATAGCGGGAAACTCCTACAATGAGCAGTTCTTC.